A single sample is the source of the 15 T cell receptor beta chains below, sequenced in a study of early T cells in non-severe SARS-CoV-2 infection. TCRdb re-called the 5' RACE reads through MiXCR, storing one row per CDR3 protein. The sample holds some 82,000 distinct CDR3 sequences, approximately 12% seen once. The source was whole blood, collected at baseline. Source of these receptors: an adult who was a healthcare worker with PCR-confirmed SARS-CoV-2 infection or an uninfected control (not recorded which).

This clonotype was detected only once. In nucleotides, the CDR3 is TGTGCCAGCAGCTTATCAAAACCGGGACAGGGGGTTTATGAGCAGTTCTTC. Residues: CASSLSKPGQGVYEQFF. V is TRBV12-3 or TRBV12-4 and J is TRBJ2-1; the match to TRBD1 covers 11 bases. Germline trimming cut 6 bases from V and 8 bases from J; bases unmatched to any gene: 15. The CDR3 has 17 residues.

This clonotype has just a few counts. The chain is built from TRBV30 and TRBJ2-1; D remains ambiguous. Trimming took 4 bases from V and 0 from J, leaving 7 bases between them. Germline-derived CDR1 and CDR2 are GTSNPN and SVGIG (reference sequence). The CDR3 covers 13 residues. DNA for the CDR3: TGTGCCTGGACTAGATCCTCCTACAATGAGCAGTTCTTC. It translates to CAWTRSSYNEQFF.

This clonotype was picked up many times. The CDR3 reads CSAPDSISYNEQFF. As DNA, the CDR3 is TGCAGTGCTCCGGACAGTATCTCCTACAATGAGCAGTTCTTC. This chain connects TRBV20-1 to TRBJ2-1, with D perhaps TRBD1 (6 bases). Germline V gene sequence: CDR1 DFQATT, CDR2 SNEGSKA (reference sequence). The germline V and J ends were trimmed by 5 bases and 0 bases, with 11 bases remaining between them. The CDR3 runs to 14 residues.

The chain employs TRBV7-8 and TRBJ2-3, with D possibly matching TRBD2 (5 bases). Germline V lookup: CDR1 SGHVS, CDR2 FQNEAQ. This CDR3 has 13 residues. V shed 5 bases and J shed 8 bases, with 14 bases lying between them. The CDR3 loop is CASSQFRGVTQYF. The CDR3 DNA sequence: TGTGCCAGCAGCCAATTCCGGGGAGTTACGCAGTATTTT. The whole variable domain, filled in from reference TRBV7-8 and TRBJ2-3, reads GAGVSQSPRYKVAKRGQDVALRCDPISGHVSLFWYQQALGQGPEFLTYFQNEAQLDKSGLPSDRFFAERPEGSVSTLKIQRTQQEDSAVYLCASSQFRGVTQYFGPGTRLTVL.

This clonotype was seen repeatedly, ten times or more. The chain recombines TRBV11-3 with TRBJ2-5, with 7 nucleotides matching TRBD2. The CDR3 has 16 residues. The junction had 8 bases not matched to a gene; V was cut back by 4 bases and J by 0 bases. CDR1 is SGHNT, CDR2 YENEEA, per germline. The CDR3 nucleotides are TGTGCCAGCAGCTCCCCCCCAAGCGGGGACCAAGAGACCCAGTACTTC. Amino acid sequence: CASSSPPSGDQETQYF.

This clonotype was detected only a few times. The J gene is TRBJ2-1, the V gene TRBV7-8; tentative D call: TRBD2 (6 bases). Between the trimmed V and J ends, which lost 5 bases and 10 bases, there was a span of 12 bases. CDR3 size: 12 residues. Looked up from germline, CDR1 is SGHVS and CDR2 is FQNEAQ. CDR3 nucleotide sequence: TGTGCCAGCAGCCCCCCCGGAGGGGAGCAGTTCTTC. Amino acid sequence: CASSPPGGEQFF.

This clonotype was seen a handful of times. The V gene is TRBV4-2, the J gene TRBJ1-1; the D gene is possibly TRBD1 (5 bases). Germline V gene data show CDR1 as LGHNA and CDR2 as YNFKEQ. This CDR3 has 16 residues. V lost 4 bases and J 4 bases, leaving 19 bases between the germline ends. The CDR3 region is CASSPLALGGVTEAFF. The CDR3 region has the DNA TGTGCCAGCAGCCCCCTCGCCCTTGGAGGGGTCACTGAAGCTTTCTTT.

This clonotype occurred a few times. The genes are TRBV12-3 or TRBV12-4 and TRBJ1-1; perhaps TRBD1 as D (6 bases). The V end lost 6 bases, the J end lost 1 base, and 9 bases lay between the germline ends. The CDR3 spans 13 residues. CDR3 nucleotides: TGTGCCAGCAGGGAACAGGGGAACACTGAAGCTTTCTTT. Translating it yields CASREQGNTEAFF.

Ten or more counts support this clonotype. The V and J genes are TRBV12-3 or TRBV12-4 and TRBJ2-1; no reliable D call. The ends were cut back, 3 bases at V and 6 bases at J, with 3 bases in the middle. This CDR3 is built from 11 residues. The CDR3 region has the DNA TGTGCCAGCAGTTTCATCAATGAGCAGTTCTTC. This sequence encodes CASSFINEQFF.

This clonotype was counted only a few times. This chain links TRBV7-9 with TRBJ2-5, with 7 bases identical to TRBD2. The CDR3 is 16 amino acids. Germline V gene data show CDR1 as SEHNR and CDR2 as FQNEAQ (reference sequence). The V gene end was trimmed by 4 bases and the J gene end by 5 bases; junction bases not matched to a gene: 13. The CDR3 sequence is CASSYSVLARDETQYF. CDR3 in DNA: TGTGCCAGCAGCTATTCGGTACTAGCGAGAGACGAGACCCAGTACTTC.

This chain connects TRBV18 to TRBJ2-3; the match to TRBD2 covers 8 bases. The germline V gene has CDR1 KGHSH and CDR2 LQKENI. The junction had 10 bases not matched to a gene; V was cut back by 3 bases and J by 5 bases. The CDR3 length is 16 residues. In DNA form, the CDR3 reads TGTGCCAGCTCACCGGTCCGAGCGGGGGTTAGAGATACGCAGTATTTT. Amino acid sequence: CASSPVRAGVRDTQYF.

This clonotype was picked up a small number of times. The J gene is TRBJ2-3, the V gene TRBV4-2; TRBD1 is a possible D gene (6 bases). This CDR3 is 15 amino acids long. The ends were cut back, 0 bases at V and 5 bases at J, with 12 bases in the middle. The V gene's germline CDR1 is LGHNA and CDR2 YNFKEQ. CDR3 protein: CASSQDPGQGDTQYF. CDR3 nucleotide sequence: TGTGCCAGCAGCCAAGACCCGGGACAAGGAGATACGCAGTATTTT.

The chain carries TRBV5-5 and TRBJ1-4; unclear D gene. V dropped 4 bases and J dropped 6 bases, with 16 bases sitting between them. The germline V gene has CDR1 SGHKS and CDR2 YYEKEE (reference sequence). This CDR3 region has 15 residues. CDR3 sequence reads: CASSVGILVHEKLFF. The CDR3 DNA follows: TGTGCCAGCAGCGTGGGGATCCTAGTGCATGAAAAACTGTTTTTT.

This clonotype appeared a few times. The V and J genes are TRBV2 and TRBJ2-5; 14 bases align to TRBD2. The CDR3 is 16 residues long. The junction had 7 bases not matched to a gene; V was cut back by 5 bases and J by 5 bases. Germline CDR1 SNHLY, CDR2 FYNNEI. In nucleotides, the CDR3 is TGTGCCAGCAGTTCCGGACTAGCGGGAGGTCAGGAGACCCAGTACTTC. Its translation is CASSSGLAGGQETQYF.

This clonotype was observed many times. The rearrangement links TRBV20-1 to TRBJ2-2; 7 nucleotides match TRBD2. Germline V gene data show CDR1 as DFQATT and CDR2 as SNEGSKA (reference sequence). CDR3 length: 13 amino acids. V was pared by 4 bases and J by 1 base, with 0 bases of the junction left unmatched. This CDR3 reads CSATSGNTGELFF. As DNA, the CDR3 is TGCAGTGCTACTAGCGGGAACACCGGGGAGCTGTTTTTT.